This record concerns one T cell receptor (beta chain) sequence. The source of the sample is a study of blood T cell repertoires in COVID-19. Across 20 to 25 US areas, participants ranged in age from about 18 to 100 years. The authors' processing: Counts of nucleated cells, estimated from reference gene primer amplification, were obtained. Assay: immunoSEQ multiplex PCR; the TCRdb copy retains only in-frame clones and omits some. For V, J and clone size, that table is used; D and trimming come from the DNA. The sample lists about 300,000 clones, roughly 91% occurring once. CDR3 length equals 13 residues. Germline V gene sequence: CDR1 SGHAT, CDR2 FQNNGV. V lost 3 bases to trimming and J lost 6 bases, with 11 bases between them.

The clonotype was recovered from a woman in her fifties or sixties who had been exposed to COVID-19. The sample comprised PBMCs or T cells enriched from blood (not recorded which). The V call is TRBV11-2, the J call TRBJ1-1, with TRBD1 as a possible D gene (6 bases). CDR3: CASSLGGRAEAFF. CDR3 sequence (DNA): TGTGCCAGCAGCTTGGGGGGGCGTGCTGAAGCTTTCTTT.